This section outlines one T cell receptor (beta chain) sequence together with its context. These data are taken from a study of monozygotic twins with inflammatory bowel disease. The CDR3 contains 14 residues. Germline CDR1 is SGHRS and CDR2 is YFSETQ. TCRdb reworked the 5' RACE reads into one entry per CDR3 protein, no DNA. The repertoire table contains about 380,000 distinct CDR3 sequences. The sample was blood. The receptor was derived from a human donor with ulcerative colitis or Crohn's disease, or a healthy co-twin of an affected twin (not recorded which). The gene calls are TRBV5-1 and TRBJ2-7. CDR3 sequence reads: CASSLGVGYYEQYF.